The next 24 T cell receptor beta chains were all read from a single sample in a study of human T cells and chemical hapten exposure (dated by TCRdb to about 2021). Library preparation employed RACE. The instrument was a NextSeq 500. Through fastp at Q25 and MiXCR, TCRdb rebuilt clones from the public reads, retaining in-frame beta chains. Rows are unified per CDR3 protein, each entry keeping the most common DNA and genes. The sample contains 150,000 to 200,000 distinct CDR3 sequences, 20% to 25% of them found a single time. The top ten hold about 7% of the sample. Interpreted using the paper, the time point label stands for: patch test 1, 2 weeks after DPC sensitization. Read against the paper, the sample's treatment or condition label means: therapeutic diphenylcyclopropenone sensitization with weekly scalp DPC. Specimen: whole blood, collected in connection with sensitization to the hapten diphenylcyclopropenone (DPC). The receptors originated from a woman aged 45-59 years with alopecia areata. Some clones in this sample may be carry-over from other donors' samples.

This clonotype appeared a few times. The chain uses TRBV9 and TRBJ2-2; a possible D gene is TRBD2 (6 bases). The CDR3 is 16 amino acids. Germline-derived CDR1 and CDR2 are SGDLS and YYNGEE. Trimming cost V 4 bases and J 2 bases, with 15 bases left between them. The chain's CDR3 is CASSPRLDRNTGELFF. Here the CDR3 DNA reads TGTGCCAGCAGCCCTCGACTAGACAGAAACACCGGGGAGCTGTTTTTT.

This sequence joins TRBV29-1 and TRBJ2-3; TRBD2 matches at 10 bases. The CDR3 sequence is 14 residues long. Germline V lookup: CDR1 SQVTM, CDR2 ANQGSEA. Trimming removed 6 bases from V and 3 bases from J; junction bases left unmatched: 6. CDR3 protein: CSVHRTSGTDTQYF. The CDR3 DNA follows: TGCAGCGTCCACCGGACTAGCGGAACAGATACGCAGTATTTT.

The V and J genes are TRBV10-2 and TRBJ2-1; no definite D call. This CDR3 has 15 residues. Per the germline V gene, CDR1 is WSHSY and CDR2 is SAAADI. The ends were cut back, 6 bases at V and 0 bases at J, with 12 bases in the middle. CDR3 coding DNA: TGCGCCAGCAGCAGGACCGAGAGCTCCTACAATGAGCAGTTCTTC. It yields the protein CASSRTESSYNEQFF.

This clonotype has a handful of counts. The chain couples TRBV29-1 to TRBJ2-3; 7 positions match TRBD2. With V trimmed by 3 bases and J by 2 bases, 8 bases remained unmatched. Germline values: CDR1 SQVTM, CDR2 ANQGSEA. This CDR3 is 15 amino acids long. DNA for the CDR3: TGCAGCGTTGATCCCCCTAGCGGATCCACAGATACGCAGTATTTT. It codes for CSVDPPSGSTDTQYF.

The chain joins TRBV5-6 to TRBJ1-2; D ambiguous. The CDR3 has 17 amino acids. V was cut by 3 bases and J by 1 base, with 19 bases left in between. Germline CDR1 and CDR2: SGHDT and YYEEEE. Written as DNA, the CDR3 is TGTGCCAGCAGCTACGCCAGGCTTCGATCGAGTAACTATGGCTACACCTTC. Translation: CASSYARLRSSNYGYTF. The full variable domain, rest sourced from reference TRBV5-6 and TRBJ1-2, is DAGVTQSPTHLIKTRGQQVTLRCSPKSGHDTVSWYQQALGQGPQFIFQYYEEEERQRGNFPDRFSGHQFPNYSSELNVNALLLGDSALYLCASSYARLRSSNYGYTFGSGTRLTVV.

This chain links TRBV29-1 with TRBJ2-2, with 11 nucleotides matching TRBD2. This CDR3 region has 15 residues. Germline assignment: CDR1 SQVTM and CDR2 ANQGSEA. Germline trimming cut 6 bases from V and 1 base from J; bases unmatched to any gene: 4. CDR3 sequence reads: CSVRLAGLNTGELFF. The CDR3 DNA reads TGCAGCGTCCGACTAGCGGGACTGAACACCGGGGAGCTGTTTTTT.

This clonotype was counted a few times. The J gene is TRBJ2-1, the V gene TRBV10-3, with TRBD2 matching 8 bases. Germline CDR1 and CDR2: ENHRY and SYGVKD. The length of the CDR3 is 13 residues. V lost 10 bases, J lost 5 bases, and 7 bases stayed unmatched. The CDR3 loop reads CATRSGRDNEQFF. The CDR3 DNA follows: TGTGCCACCCGGAGCGGGAGAGACAATGAGCAGTTCTTC.

This clonotype was seen a few times. The chain uses TRBV18 and TRBJ2-1; D is ambiguous. The CDR3 consists of 13 residues. Germline CDR1 KGHSH, CDR2 LQKENI. V lost 0 bases and J lost 7, with 7 bases in between. In DNA, the CDR3 is TGTGCCAGCTCACCACCGGATAGAAATGAGCAGTTCTTC. It is translated as CASSPPDRNEQFF.

The chain combines TRBV20-1 with TRBJ1-1; no firm D call. V lost 0 bases and J lost 5, with 10 bases in between. CDR1 DFQATT and CDR2 SNEGSKA come from the germline V gene (reference sequence). The CDR3 is 13 amino acids. This CDR3 reads CSARDDVPTEAFF. CDR3 nucleotide sequence: TGCAGTGCTAGAGATGACGTTCCGACTGAAGCTTTCTTT.

The count of this clonotype is one. V is TRBV3-1 and J is TRBJ1-6, with D maybe TRBD1 (5 bases). This CDR3 region has 14 residues. Trimming cost V 6 bases and J 5 bases, with 11 bases left between them. CDR1 and CDR2 from the germline V gene are LGHDT and YNNKEL (reference sequence). CDR3 sequence reads: CASRKGSDNSPLHF. The CDR3 DNA sequence: TGTGCCAGCAGGAAGGGGTCAGATAATTCACCCCTCCACTTT.

CDR3 DNA: TGTGCCAGCAGCTTAGACAGCGGGAGCTCCTACGAGCAGTACTTC. Translation gives CASSLDSGSSYEQYF. This sequence joins TRBV7-2 and TRBJ2-7, with 8 bases identical to TRBD2. Germline V gene data show CDR1 as SGHTA and CDR2 as FQGNSA. The CDR3 extends over 15 amino acids. V trimming: 1 base; J trimming: 0 bases; junction bases outside the gene matches: 2.

V gene TRBV14 combines with J gene TRBJ1-1, with a tentative D call TRBD1 (6 bases). This CDR3 is 16 amino acids long. V lost 1 base to trimming and J lost 1 base, with 13 bases between them. The germline V gene encodes CDR1 SGHDN and CDR2 FVKESK. CDR3 loop: CASSQARGLTNTEAFF. In nucleotides, the CDR3 is TGTGCCAGCAGCCAAGCACGGGGGCTCACGAACACTGAAGCTTTCTTT.

This chain links TRBV7-2 with TRBJ2-7; the D gene is possibly TRBD2 (5 bases). There are 15 residues in the CDR3. The V end lost 3 bases, the J end lost 4 bases, and 16 bases lay between the germline ends. Germline assignment: CDR1 SGHTA and CDR2 FQGNSA. CDR3 DNA: TGTGCCAGCAGCTTTGCACGGGAAGTCTGGTACGAGCAGTACTTC. This gives the protein CASSFAREVWYEQYF.

V usage is TRBV20-1 and J usage is TRBJ1-1; D call uncertain. Looked up from germline, CDR1 is DFQATT and CDR2 is SNEGSKA (reference sequence). The CDR3 totals 14 residues. V dropped 6 bases and J dropped 4 bases, with 18 bases sitting between them. The CDR3 DNA sequence: TGCAGTGCACCGGACGGGTCTGGGTCCACTGAAGCTTTCTTT. This codes for CSAPDGSGSTEAFF.

The chain carries TRBV7-8 and TRBJ2-1; no reliable D call. The ends were cut back, 2 bases at V and 10 bases at J, with 9 bases in the middle. There are 12 residues in the CDR3. The V gene's germline CDR1 is SGHVS and CDR2 FQNEAQ. The CDR3 loop is CASSLSAVEQFF. The CDR3 coding sequence is TGTGCCAGCAGCTTAAGTGCGGTCGAGCAGTTCTTC.

This clonotype was recorded a few times. The rearrangement links TRBV7-9 to TRBJ1-4; D is possibly TRBD1 (5 bases). CDR3 length equals 14 residues. Trimming pared 2 bases from V and 8 bases from J, leaving 12 bases between. CDR1 and CDR2 from the germline V gene are SEHNR and FQNEAQ (reference sequence). The CDR3, as DNA: TGTGCCAGCAGCTTAAACGCAGGGAAGGAAAAACTGTTTTTT. The encoded protein is CASSLNAGKEKLFF.

The CDR3 sequence: CASSLAPPVAGGLYTDTQYF. The CDR3 DNA follows: TGTGCCAGCAGCTTAGCCCCCCCGGTTGCGGGAGGGCTTTACACAGATACGCAGTATTTT. The chain links TRBV7-4 to TRBJ2-3; 9 bases agree with TRBD2. V shed 0 bases and J 2 bases; nucleotides not matched to a gene: 15. Germline loops: CDR1 SGHVT, CDR2 SQSDAQ. The CDR3 extends over 20 amino acids.

This clonotype turned up a few times. This chain uses TRBV4-2 with TRBJ1-5, with 10 bases identical to TRBD1. Unmatched junction bases numbered 3, after V lost 0 bases and J lost 7 bases. Germline CDR1 LGHNA, CDR2 YNFKEQ. There are 15 residues in the CDR3. CDR3 DNA: TGTGCCAGCAGCCAAGAGGACAGGGGGATCCAGCCCCAGCATTTT. Translated: CASSQEDRGIQPQHF.

The chain combines TRBV5-1 with TRBJ2-7; 7 nucleotides line up with TRBD1. Unmatched junction bases numbered 4, after V lost 4 bases and J lost 6 bases. The CDR3 has 12 amino acids. Germline V gene sequence: CDR1 SGHRS, CDR2 YFSETQ. The CDR3 nucleotides read TGCGCCAGCAGCGTACAGGGGTCCGAGCAGTACTTC. Translating it yields CASSVQGSEQYF.

The CDR3 bases are TGTGCCACCAGCAGCGCAAGACAGAAAGAATCCGGAAACACCATATATTTT. Amino acids: CATSSARQKESGNTIYF. J is TRBJ1-3 and V is TRBV15; D may be TRBD1 (5 bases). CDR1 and CDR2 from the germline V gene are LNHNV and YYDKDF (reference sequence). Trimming left V 3 bases short and J 4 bases short, with 19 bases between. The length of the CDR3 is 17 residues.

The chain combines TRBV11-3 with TRBJ2-1; 9 bases map to TRBD2. Germline V gene lookup returns CDR1 SGHNT and CDR2 YENEEA. The CDR3 contains 17 residues. The V gene end was trimmed by 1 base and the J gene end by 3 bases; junction bases not matched to a gene: 7. CDR3 DNA sequence: TGTGCCAGCAGCTTAGGAGTAGCGGGAGAGGTCTACAATGAGCAGTTCTTC. This translates into CASSLGVAGEVYNEQFF.

The CDR3 nucleotides read TGTGCCAGCAGTTTTTATCGTGGGTACGAGCAGTACTTC. This sequence encodes CASSFYRGYEQYF. The chain links TRBV28 to TRBJ2-7, with no clear D. This CDR3 spans 13 amino acids. Trimming removed 3 bases at V and 4 bases at J, with 10 bases between. The germline V gene encodes CDR1 MDHEN and CDR2 SYDVKM.

This clonotype was seen ten or more times. The rearrangement links TRBV3-1 to TRBJ1-1; TRBD1 aligns across 7 bases. The length of the CDR3 is 12 residues. V was clipped by 5 bases and J by 3 bases; unmatched bases: 0. Per the germline V gene, CDR1 is LGHDT and CDR2 is YNNKEL (reference sequence). DNA for the CDR3: TGTGCCAGCAGCGACAGGGACACTGAAGCTTTCTTT. Its translation: CASSDRDTEAFF. The full variable domain, in which reference TRBV3-1 and TRBJ1-1 provide the parts outside the CDR3, is DTAVSQTPKYLVTQMGNDKSIKCEQNLGHDTMYWYKQDSKKFLKIMFSYNNKELIINETVPNRFSPKSPDKAHLNLHINSLELGDSAVYFCASSDRDTEAFFGQGTRLTVV.

The chain combines TRBV3-1 with TRBJ2-5, with 8 bases that match TRBD1. Germline CDR1 is LGHDT and CDR2 is YNNKEL (reference sequence). The CDR3 spans 15 residues. V gave up 4 bases and J gave up 3 bases; unmatched junction bases: 7. This CDR3 reads CASSRFWTGKETQYF. CDR3 coding DNA: TGTGCCAGCAGCCGATTTTGGACAGGGAAAGAGACCCAGTACTTC.